The 31 T cell receptor beta chains in this list originate from one sample, sequenced in a study of PD-L1 blockade in urothelial cancer. Assay used: immunoSEQ multiplex PCR; TCRdb lists only in-frame clones, some missing. The data contain about 50,000 clones, roughly 80% of them singletons. Sample time point: peripheral blood 6 weeks after treatment start. This sample comprised PBMCs, obtained around atezolizumab (anti-PD-L1) treatment. The source of these receptors is a man aged 65 to 79 with urothelial cancer.

This clone was found once. The chain recombines TRBV29-1 with TRBJ2-5, with TRBD2 identical over 13 bases. The J call is doubtful: the DNA matches TRBJ2-7 better. The CDR3 loop spans 19 amino acids. CDR1 is SQVTM, CDR2 ANQGSEA, per germline. The CDR3 nucleotides are TGCAGCGTCCGGGCCAAAACTAGCGGGAGGGCCAGGGGGTCCTACGAGCAGTACTTC. Amino acids: CSVRAKTSGRARGSYEQYF.

The chain combines TRBV5-1 with TRBJ1-1, with D perhaps matching TRBD1 (6 bases). The CDR3 spans 16 residues. V shed 0 bases and J shed 3 bases, with 15 bases lying between them. Germline CDR1 reads SGHRS; CDR2 reads YFSETQ. This CDR3 is CASSLGGGRIHTEAFF. The CDR3 bases are TGCGCCAGCAGCTTGGGGGGGGGCAGGATTCACACTGAAGCTTTCTTT. The whole variable domain, filled in from reference TRBV5-1 and TRBJ1-1, reads KAGVTQTPRYLIKTRGQQVTLSCSPISGHRSVSWYQQTPGQGLQFLFEYFSETQRNKGNFPGRFSGRQFSNSRSEMNVSTLELGDSALYLCASSLGGGRIHTEAFFGQGTRLTVV.

V is TRBV5-1 and J is TRBJ2-2; 7 bases agree with TRBD1. The CDR3 totals 16 residues. The V and J ends lost 4 bases and 3 bases, in that order; junction bases with no gene match: 9. Germline V gives CDR1 SGHRS, CDR2 YFSETQ. Written as DNA, the CDR3 is TGCGCCAGCAGCCTGAGGACAGGCCTATACACCGGGGAGCTGTTTTTT. It yields the protein CASSLRTGLYTGELFF.

This chain connects TRBV28 to TRBJ1-4, with D possibly being TRBD1 (6 bases). V dropped 5 bases and J dropped 2 bases, with 18 bases sitting between them. The CDR3 loop spans 17 amino acids. Germline assignment: CDR1 MDHEN and CDR2 SYDVKM. The CDR3 coding sequence is TGTGCCAGCAGTCACCGAAAAGGGGGGGCGACTAATGAAAAACTGTTTTTT. It translates to CASSHRKGGATNEKLFF. Full variable domain (missing parts from reference TRBV28 and TRBJ1-4): DVKVTQSSRYLVKRTGEKVFLECVQDMDHENMFWYRQDPGLGLRLIYFSYDVKMKEKGDIPEGYSVSREKKERFSLILESASTNQTSMYLCASSHRKGGATNEKLFFGSGTQLSVL.

The genes are TRBV5-5 and TRBJ2-2; perhaps TRBD2 as D (7 bases). CDR1 and CDR2 from the germline V gene are SGHKS and YYEKEE (reference sequence). The CDR3 extends over 15 amino acids. Trimming took off 3 bases at V and 1 base at J, with 10 bases between the two ends. The CDR3 DNA reads TGTGCCAGCAGCTGGGGGGGGCGGAACACCGGGGAGCTGTTTTTT. This gives the protein CASSWGGRNTGELFF.

The V call is TRBV30, the J call TRBJ2-7, with TRBD2 as a possible D gene (6 bases). The germline gives CDR1 GTSNPN, CDR2 SVGIG (reference sequence). V lost 0 bases and J lost 6, with 15 bases in between. The CDR3 loop spans 14 amino acids. The CDR3 DNA reads as TGTGCCTGGAGTGTACAAGGCGGGAAAGGCGAGCAGTACTTC. Amino acid sequence: CAWSVQGGKGEQYF.

This clone was counted only a few times. The gene calls are TRBV28 and TRBJ1-2, with 8 bases lining up with TRBD1. Germline CDR1 is MDHEN and CDR2 is SYDVKM. The CDR3 length is 15 residues. The junction had 13 bases not matched to a gene; V was cut back by 6 bases and J by 7 bases. The CDR3 loop is CASSDTTQGARGYTF. CDR3 sequence (DNA): TGTGCCAGCAGCGATACTACGCAGGGGGCGCGTGGCTACACCTTC.

The rearrangement joins TRBV19 to TRBJ2-5; tentative D call: TRBD1 (6 bases). V gave up 8 bases and J gave up 7 bases, with 11 bases separating them. The CDR3 extends over 11 amino acids. Germline V gene data show CDR1 as LNHDA and CDR2 as SQIVND (reference sequence). DNA of the CDR3: TGTGCCAGTCAGGGGCCGGGGACCCAGTACTTC. It codes for CASQGPGTQYF.

V usage is TRBV28 and J usage is TRBJ2-1, with D hard to call. Germline V gene data show CDR1 as MDHEN and CDR2 as SYDVKM. Trimming removed 8 bases at V and 5 bases at J, with 19 bases between. The CDR3 totals 15 residues. In DNA, the CDR3 is TGTGCCAGCCCCCCGAGGAGAGGATTAAACAATGAGCAGTTCTTC. Translated, it gives CASPPRRGLNNEQFF.

The chain carries TRBV12-5 and TRBJ2-1; 9 bases are a match to TRBD1. With 6 bases clipped from V and 0 bases from J, the junction kept 6 bases outside the gene matches. The CDR3 sequence is 16 residues long. Germline assignment: CDR1 LGHNT and CDR2 FRNRAP. CDR3 sequence (DNA): TGTGCTAGTGGGGGGGGGACAGGGAGCTCCTACAATGAGCAGTTCTTC. Protein: CASGGGTGSSYNEQFF.

This clone was seen a handful of times. The CDR3 region has the DNA TGCGCCAGCAGCTTGGGACAGTTCTACGAGCAGTACTTC. It translates to CASSLGQFYEQYF. This chain joins TRBV5-1 and TRBJ2-7, with D perhaps matching TRBD1 (5 bases). The CDR3 has 13 amino acids. The germline V gene encodes CDR1 SGHRS and CDR2 YFSETQ. V lost 0 bases and J 3 bases, leaving 7 bases between the germline ends.

V and J are TRBV2 and TRBJ1-4; D not certain. V was shortened by 5 bases and J by 11 bases, with 9 bases between the two germline ends. CDR3 size: 11 residues. The germline gives CDR1 SNHLY, CDR2 FYNNEI. The CDR3, as DNA: TGTGCCAGCAGTCCCTCCTATAAACTGTTTTTT. Its protein is CASSPSYKLFF.

This clone is labeled medium-sized (0.01 to 0.1%). The chain joins TRBV7-8 to TRBJ2-5, with 8 bases fitting TRBD1. V shed 3 bases, J shed 8 bases, and the junction held 11 bases outside the gene matches. The CDR3 length is 15 residues. Germline V lookup: CDR1 SGHVS, CDR2 FQNEAQ. This CDR3 is CASSFSGQGRNTQYF. CDR3 DNA: TGTGCCAGCAGCTTCTCAGGACAGGGTCGTAATACCCAGTACTTC. Looking up the rest from reference TRBV7-8 and TRBJ2-5 gives the full variable domain: GAGVSQSPRYKVAKRGQDVALRCDPISGHVSLFWYQQALGQGPEFLTYFQNEAQLDKSGLPSDRFFAERPEGSVSTLKIQRTQQEDSAVYLCASSFSGQGRNTQYFGPGTRLLVL.

V is TRBV28 and J is TRBJ1-1, with TRBD1 as a possible D gene (5 bases). Germline V gene lookup returns CDR1 MDHEN and CDR2 SYDVKM. The CDR3 has 14 residues. Trimming stripped 3 bases from V and 5 bases from J, with 13 bases between. This chain's CDR3 is CASSFYGGNTEAFF. DNA of the CDR3: TGTGCCAGCAGTTTTTATGGGGGGAATACTGAAGCTTTCTTT.

The V call is TRBV30, the J call TRBJ2-6; D is possibly TRBD1 (6 bases). Trimming cost V 6 bases and J 1 base, with 19 bases left between them. Germline V lookup: CDR1 GTSNPN, CDR2 SVGIG (reference sequence). CDR3 length equals 17 residues. The CDR3 nucleotides are TGTGCCTGCCTCCAGGGGCAGGGAAGGTCTGGGGCCAACGTCCTGACTTTC. This gives the protein CACLQGQGRSGANVLTF.

V and J are TRBV5-1 and TRBJ1-3, with TRBD1 matching over 10 bases. The CDR3 loop spans 15 amino acids. Germline V gives CDR1 SGHRS, CDR2 YFSETQ. Trimming removed 3 bases from V and 4 bases from J; junction bases left unmatched: 4. CDR3 protein: CASSSTGGAGNTIYF. CDR3 DNA: TGCGCCAGCAGCTCGACAGGGGGCGCCGGAAACACCATATATTTT. Filled out from reference TRBV5-1 and TRBJ1-3, the complete variable domain reads KAGVTQTPRYLIKTRGQQVTLSCSPISGHRSVSWYQQTPGQGLQFLFEYFSETQRNKGNFPGRFSGRQFSNSRSEMNVSTLELGDSALYLCASSSTGGAGNTIYFGEGSWLTVV.

V usage is TRBV10-2 and J usage is TRBJ2-2; 8 bases map to TRBD2. V lost 3 bases, J lost 4 bases, and 7 bases stayed unmatched. CDR1 and CDR2 from the germline V gene are WSHSY and SAAADI. The CDR3 is made up of 16 amino acids. CDR3 protein: CASSERAGVVTGELFF. CDR3 nucleotide sequence: TGCGCCAGCAGTGAAAGAGCGGGAGTGGTCACCGGGGAGCTGTTTTTT.

The V gene is TRBV5-1, the J gene TRBJ1-2, with TRBD1 matching 7 bases. The germline V gene encodes CDR1 SGHRS and CDR2 YFSETQ. The CDR3 is made up of 16 amino acids. V dropped 0 bases and J dropped 1; count of bases not matched to a gene: 6. CDR3 amino acids: CASSLGDSSLNYGYTF. CDR3 sequence (DNA): TGCGCCAGCAGCTTGGGGGACAGCTCCCTTAACTATGGCTACACCTTC.

The chain carries TRBV5-1 and TRBJ2-1, with TRBD2 identical over 10 bases. With V trimmed by 3 bases and J by 8 bases, 5 bases remained unmatched. The CDR3 has 14 residues. Germline assignment: CDR1 SGHRS and CDR2 YFSETQ. The CDR3 region has the DNA TGCGCCAGCAGCTCAGGGACTAGCGCCGATGAGCAGTTCTTC. Protein product: CASSSGTSADEQFF.

This chain connects TRBV7-3 to TRBJ2-1, with 10 nucleotides matching TRBD1. CDR3 length: 17 amino acids. Germline assignment: CDR1 SGHTA and CDR2 FQGTGA. V was pared by 4 bases and J by 4 bases, with 10 bases of the junction left unmatched. The CDR3: CASSSPGQGTKYNEQFF. The CDR3 DNA reads TGTGCCAGCAGCTCGCCGGGACAGGGGACGAAATACAATGAGCAGTTCTTC.

J is TRBJ1-2 and V is TRBV19; D is unresolved. Trimming took 7 bases from V and 8 from J, leaving 23 bases between them. The germline gives CDR1 LNHDA, CDR2 SQIVND (reference sequence). The CDR3 is 15 residues long. In nucleotides, the CDR3 is TGTGCCAGTATCCGATCTGAGGGCTCCTTTAACGGCTACACCTTC. As protein: CASIRSEGSFNGYTF. The complete variable domain, with remaining parts taken from reference TRBV19 and TRBJ1-2, reads DGGITQSPKYLFRKEGQNVTLSCEQNLNHDAMYWYRQDPGQGLRLIYYSQIVNDFQKGDIAEGYSVSREKKESFPLTVTSAQKNPTAFYLCASIRSEGSFNGYTFGSGTRLTVV.

To note about this clone: This same CDR3 is encoded by further DNA sequences in the sample. The rearrangement joins TRBV7-2 to TRBJ2-3; D ambiguous. V gave up 2 bases and J gave up 3 bases, with 6 bases separating them. CDR1 and CDR2 (germline): SGHTA, FQGNSA. The CDR3 runs 13 residues. The chain's CDR3 is CASSLPVTDTQYF. CDR3 DNA: TGTGCCAGCAGCTTACCAGTAACAGATACGCAGTATTTT.

This chain connects TRBV7-2 to TRBJ1-5; possibly TRBD1 for D (5 bases). The CDR3 length is 14 residues. V was trimmed by 5 bases and J by 7 bases, leaving 15 bases between them. Germline assignment: CDR1 SGHTA and CDR2 FQGNSA. The CDR3 region is CASSTPGRGQPQHF. Written as DNA, the CDR3 is TGTGCCAGCAGCACTCCCGGGAGGGGCCAGCCCCAGCATTTT. Looking up the rest from reference TRBV7-2 and TRBJ1-5 gives the full variable domain: GAGVSQSPSNKVTEKGKDVELRCDPISGHTALYWYRQSLGQGLEFLIYFQGNSAPDKSGLPSDRFSAERTGGSVSTLTIQRTQQEDSAVYLCASSTPGRGQPQHFGDGTRLSIL.

The gene calls are TRBV6-1 and TRBJ2-7; perhaps TRBD2 as D (7 bases). The CDR3 is made up of 14 amino acids. Trimming stripped 6 bases from V and 5 bases from J, with 17 bases between. Looked up from germline, CDR1 is MNHNS and CDR2 is SASEGT. In DNA form, the CDR3 reads TGTGCCAGCAGATCCTCGGAGGGGGGGAACGAGCAGTACTTC. The encoded protein is CASRSSEGGNEQYF.

The chain has TRBV4-1 and TRBJ2-2; 9 nucleotides line up with TRBD2. The CDR3 has 19 amino acids. Germline values: CDR1 MGHRA, CDR2 YSYEKL. The trim removed 0 bases at V and 3 bases at J, leaving 11 bases unmatched. This chain's CDR3 is CASSQDPPRLAEYTGELFF. The CDR3 bases are TGCGCCAGCAGCCAAGATCCGCCCCGACTAGCGGAGTACACCGGGGAGCTGTTTTTT.

J is TRBJ2-5 and V is TRBV28, with D maybe TRBD2 (6 bases). This CDR3 region has 13 residues. V was cut by 9 bases and J by 6 bases, with 17 bases left in between. The V gene's germline CDR1 is MDHEN and CDR2 SYDVKM. CDR3 amino acids: CASMPGGRKTQYF. The CDR3 DNA sequence: TGTGCCAGTATGCCCGGAGGGCGGAAGACCCAGTACTTC.

The V and J genes are TRBV5-8 and TRBJ2-4; possible D gene TRBD2, 6 bases. The CDR3 length is 15 residues. V was pared by 5 bases and J by 8 bases, with 20 bases between. CDR1 is SGHTS and CDR2 is YDEGEE in the germline V gene. The CDR3 DNA reads TGTGCCAGCAGGCACTCCGGGGGACCGGCAGACATTCAGTACTTC. Translating gives CASRHSGGPADIQYF.

The V gene is TRBV27, the J gene TRBJ2-7, with a weak D call TRBD2 (5 bases). The CDR3 extends over 14 amino acids. Trimming took off 10 bases at V and 2 bases at J, with 18 bases between the two ends. Germline values: CDR1 MNHEY, CDR2 SMNVEV (reference sequence). As DNA, the CDR3 is TGTGCCATCCCGGATGGAGGTAACACCTACGAGCAGTACTTC. It codes for CAIPDGGNTYEQYF.

The rearrangement links TRBV6-5 to TRBJ1-5, with D perhaps TRBD1 (6 bases). Trimming cost V 2 bases and J 5 bases, with 13 bases left between them. This CDR3 comprises 15 residues. Per the germline V gene, CDR1 is MNHEY and CDR2 is SVGAGI. In nucleotides, the CDR3 is TGTGCCAGCAGTTACACGACAGGCACGGATCAGCCCCAGCATTTT. Amino acids: CASSYTTGTDQPQHF.

This chain connects TRBV28 to TRBJ2-5; TRBD1 agrees at 12 bases. The J segment lost 5 bases and the V segment lost 4 bases, leaving 11 bases of the junction unmatched. From germline, CDR1 is MDHEN and CDR2 SYDVKM. CDR3 length: 17 amino acids. The CDR3 is CASSSPSGTGGWETQYF. The CDR3 DNA reads TGTGCCAGCAGTTCCCCATCGGGGACAGGGGGCTGGGAGACCCAGTACTTC.

The gene calls are TRBV19 and TRBJ2-7; D might be TRBD2 (6 bases). Germline loops: CDR1 LNHDA, CDR2 SQIVND (reference sequence). The V end lost 3 bases, the J end lost 6 bases, and 12 bases lay between the germline ends. This CDR3 region has 13 residues. The CDR3 loop is CASSMGTGGEQYF. CDR3 bases: TGTGCCAGTAGTATGGGGACCGGGGGCGAGCAGTACTTC.